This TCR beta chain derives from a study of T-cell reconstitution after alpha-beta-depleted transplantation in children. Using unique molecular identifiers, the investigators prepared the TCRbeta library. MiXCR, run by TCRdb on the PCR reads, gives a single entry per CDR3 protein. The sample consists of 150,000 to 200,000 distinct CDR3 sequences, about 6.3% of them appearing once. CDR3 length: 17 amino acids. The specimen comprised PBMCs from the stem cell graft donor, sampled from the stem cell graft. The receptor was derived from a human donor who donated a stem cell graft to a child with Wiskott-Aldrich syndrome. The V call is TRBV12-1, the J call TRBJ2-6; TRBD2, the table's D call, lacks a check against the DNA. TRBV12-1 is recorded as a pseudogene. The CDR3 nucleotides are TGTGCCATCAGCCCTTTTGACCCGCGGTCTGGGGCCAACGTCCTGACTTTC. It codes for CAISPFDPRSGANVLTF.